The 17 T cell receptor beta chains in this list originate from one sample, sequenced in a study of blood T cell repertoires in COVID-19. Using immunoSEQ multiplex PCR, the repertoire was profiled, and TCRdb retains in-frame clones only, with some absent. The sample holds approximately 390,000 clones, 85% to 90% seen once. The sample was peripheral blood. The receptors originated from a man in his late teens or twenties with active or convalescent COVID-19.

A note on this clone: At one end, the junction sequence differs from germline, possibly due to a read error. This rearrangement joins TRBV6-1 to TRBJ2-6; the D gene is possibly TRBD1 (5 bases). CDR3 size: 17 residues. Germline lookup yields CDR1 MNHNS and CDR2 SASEGT. CDR3 sequence (DNA): TGTGCCAGCAGTGAATGGATGGGAAGCTCTGGGGCCAACGTGCTGACTTTC. Protein: CASSEWMGSSGANVLTF.

The J gene is TRBJ2-3, the V gene TRBV7-9; weak D call: TRBD2 (5 bases). The germline V gene encodes CDR1 SEHNR and CDR2 FQNEAQ (reference sequence). The V gene lost 6 bases and the J gene lost 5 bases, with 12 bases spanning the gap. The CDR3 has 13 amino acids. The CDR3 nucleotides are TGTGCCAGCAGTCCTGGACTGGGAGATACGCAGTATTTT. Residues: CASSPGLGDTQYF.

In the case of this clone: This CDR3 is also generated by other DNA sequences in the sample. This chain joins TRBV6-5 and TRBJ1-3; no clear D. Germline CDR1 MNHEY, CDR2 SVGAGI. Trimming left V 9 bases short and J 3 bases short, with 12 bases between. This CDR3 region has 13 residues. CDR3 sequence (DNA): TGTGCCAGTTTAGGGAGTAGTGGAAACACCATATATTTT. Protein product: CASLGSSGNTIYF.

The chain links TRBV11-2 to TRBJ1-1; 7 nucleotides line up with TRBD1. Per the germline V gene, CDR1 is SGHAT and CDR2 is FQNNGV. J gave up 4 bases and V 5 bases, and 4 bases lay outside the gene matches. The CDR3 covers 13 residues. The CDR3 DNA reads TGTGCCAGCAGCGCGGGACAGCTCACTGAAGCTTTCTTT. Translated, it gives CASSAGQLTEAFF.

A remark on this clone: The junction does not match germline at one end; this may be a read error. The genes are TRBV2 and TRBJ1-5; possible D gene TRBD1, 6 bases. CDR1 is SNHLY, CDR2 FYNNEI, per germline. The CDR3 spans 15 residues. The CDR3 sequence: CASREEGGRNQPQHF. The DNA of the CDR3 is TGTGCCAGCAGGGAAGAAGGGGGTAGAAATCAGCCCCAGCATTTT.

The chain carries TRBV5-1 and TRBJ1-4; no clear D. The V gene lost 4 bases and the J gene lost 1 base, with 17 bases spanning the gap. Per the germline V gene, CDR1 is SGHRS and CDR2 is YFSETQ. The CDR3 is 17 amino acids. CDR3 region: CASSLRGPGQTNEKLFF. The CDR3, as DNA: TGCGCCAGCAGCCTAAGAGGCCCGGGTCAAACTAATGAAAAACTGTTTTTT. Looking up the rest from reference TRBV5-1 and TRBJ1-4 gives the full variable domain: KAGVTQTPRYLIKTRGQQVTLSCSPISGHRSVSWYQQTPGQGLQFLFEYFSETQRNKGNFPGRFSGRQFSNSRSEMNVSTLELGDSALYLCASSLRGPGQTNEKLFFGSGTQLSVL.

The chain recombines TRBV28 with TRBJ2-3; TRBD2 matches 7 bases. The CDR3 totals 15 residues. Looked up from germline, CDR1 is MDHEN and CDR2 is SYDVKM. The junction had 5 bases not matched to a gene; V was cut back by 5 bases and J by 0 bases. The CDR3 bases are TGTGCCAGCAGTGTCGCTAGCGGTAGCACAGATACGCAGTATTTT. It codes for CASSVASGSTDTQYF. The whole variable domain, remainder taken from reference TRBV28 and TRBJ2-3, is DVKVTQSSRYLVKRTGEKVFLECVQDMDHENMFWYRQDPGLGLRLIYFSYDVKMKEKGDIPEGYSVSREKKERFSLILESASTNQTSMYLCASSVASGSTDTQYFGPGTRLTVL.

The CDR3 is CASSTIPGQGKYGYTF. In DNA, the CDR3 is TGTGCCAGTAGTACGATACCCGGACAGGGTAAATATGGCTACACCTTC. The rearrangement joins TRBV19 to TRBJ1-2, with 8 bases lining up with TRBD1. The CDR3 sequence is 16 residues long. The J segment lost 5 bases and the V segment lost 4 bases, leaving 12 bases of the junction unmatched. Per the germline V gene, CDR1 is LNHDA and CDR2 is SQIVND (reference sequence).

This clone has a single count. V and J are TRBV12-3 or TRBV12-4 and TRBJ1-2; weak D call: TRBD1 (6 bases). Trimming cost V 3 bases and J 7 bases, with 12 bases left between them. The CDR3 runs 13 residues. CDR3 in amino acids: CASSFLQGSGYTF. CDR3 sequence (DNA): TGTGCCAGCAGTTTCTTACAGGGTTCTGGCTACACCTTC.

The chain has TRBV18 and TRBJ1-2, with no clear D. The germline V gene encodes CDR1 KGHSH and CDR2 LQKENI. The CDR3 is 13 residues long. The germline V and J ends were trimmed by 8 bases and 4 bases, with 14 bases remaining between them. In nucleotides, the CDR3 is TGTGCCAGCCGCTTCGAGGGCGTCTATGGCTACACCTTC. It codes for CASRFEGVYGYTF.

V gene TRBV6-2 or TRBV6-3 combines with J gene TRBJ2-7; TRBD2 aligns across 10 bases. V was clipped by 0 bases and J by 9 bases; unmatched bases: 11. Germline V gives CDR1 MNHEY, CDR2 SVGEGT. The CDR3 is 16 residues long. The CDR3 DNA is TGTGCCAGCAGTTACTCGAAAGAGCTAGCGGGAGAGGGGCAGTACTTC. Translating it yields CASSYSKELAGEGQYF.

The chain couples TRBV7-9 to TRBJ1-3; 8 bases are shared with TRBD1. CDR1 is SEHNR, CDR2 FQNEAQ, per germline (reference sequence). The CDR3 loop spans 16 amino acids. V lost 1 base and J lost 4; bases outside the gene matches: 6. For the CDR3, the DNA is TGTGCCAGCAGCTTAGTTCAGGGGGCACGAGGAAACACCATATATTTT. Its translation: CASSLVQGARGNTIYF. The variable domain in full, with the rest retrieved from reference TRBV7-9 and TRBJ1-3, is DTGVSQNPRHKITKRGQNVTFRCDPISEHNRLYWYRQTLGQGPEFLTYFQNEAQLEKSRLLSDRFSAERPKGSFSTLEIQRTEQGDSAMYLCASSLVQGARGNTIYFGEGSWLTVV.

This chain connects TRBV7-9 to TRBJ1-4, with 8 bases identical to TRBD1. CDR1 SEHNR and CDR2 FQNEAQ come from the germline V gene (reference sequence). Trimming removed 1 base from V and 8 bases from J; junction bases left unmatched: 9. This CDR3 spans 16 amino acids. CDR3 DNA: TGTGCCAGCAGCTTAGTCGGGACAGGAAAACAGGAAAAACTGTTTTTT. Residues: CASSLVGTGKQEKLFF.

The V and J genes are TRBV7-8 and TRBJ1-2; D unresolved. The CDR3 length is 14 residues. The V end lost 4 bases, the J end lost 4 bases, and 13 bases lay between the germline ends. Germline V lookup: CDR1 SGHVS, CDR2 FQNEAQ. DNA for the CDR3: TGTGCCAGCAGCTACGGGGTTTCGGGCTATGGCTACACCTTC. Translation gives CASSYGVSGYGYTF.

This rearrangement joins TRBV9 to TRBJ2-3, with D possibly being TRBD1 (5 bases). Trimming left V 4 bases short and J 5 bases short, with 14 bases between. The CDR3 runs to 14 residues. In germline, CDR1 is SGDLS, CDR2 YYNGEE. CDR3 DNA sequence: TGTGCCAGCAGCCCCCGGTGGGGCGGAGATACGCAGTATTTT. Its translation is CASSPRWGGDTQYF.

In its sample, this clone was seen once. For the CDR3, the DNA is TGTGCCAGCAGCAAGCAGGGGTTCTTCACTGAAGCTTTCTTT. Its translation: CASSKQGFFTEAFF. The genes are TRBV6-5 and TRBJ1-1; possible D gene TRBD1, 6 bases. Trimming pared 6 bases from V and 4 bases from J, leaving 15 bases between. Germline lookup yields CDR1 MNHEY and CDR2 SVGAGI. The CDR3 sequence is 14 residues long.

The chain couples TRBV28 to TRBJ1-5; D gene unclear. Trimming removed 3 bases from V and 0 bases from J, with 6 bases in between. Germline lookup yields CDR1 MDHEN and CDR2 SYDVKM. This CDR3 comprises 14 residues. CDR3 region: CASSFEVSNQPQHF. CDR3 DNA: TGTGCCAGCAGTTTTGAGGTTAGCAATCAGCCCCAGCATTTT.